The source of this T cell receptor (beta chain) is a study of shared clonotypes between healthy human individuals (dated by TCRdb to the early 2020s). In terms of the full investigation: The cohort included three men and a couple of women between 18 and 49 years of age. Between about 0.9 and 8.9 billion PBMCs per donor were obtained by leukapheresis. For each donor, CD4 naive and CD4 memory were each given three plates, CD8 naive was given two plates, and CD8 memory was given one plate. To increase sequencing depth and limit assay-specific biases, different laboratories used diverse techniques to prepare libraries and sequence TCR repertoires. The study deeply sequenced blood TCR repertoires of five healthy adults to estimate repertoire size and the extent of clonotype sharing between individuals.

Comments on this clone: Which antigen it targets is not known. Base quality data are lacking; no much larger clone is found one base away.

The CDR3 measures 14 amino acids from cysteine to phenylalanine. CDR3 DNA only is kept here, 42 bases in frame from base 1. V loses 3 bases of germline sequence and J loses 2 bases, and the interval between the two ends is 8 bases. The germline V gene provides CDR1 MDHEN and CDR2 SYDVKM. CD8 naive samples were obtained by positive selection for CCR7 among CD45RO-negative cells, yielding a CD45RA+CCR7+ population from which TemRA cells were excluded. The donors were healthy, HIV-negative adults who had no recently reported acute infections or vaccinations. Only Caucasian adults living in Nashville, Tennessee, USA were represented among the donors. After blood collection by leukapheresis, PBMCs were isolated using Ficoll-Histopaque density gradient centrifugation and then cryopreserved in the vapor phase of liquid nitrogen. Analytical flow cytometry was used to check the purity and quantity of every magnetically sorted T cell population. Each sorted fraction had its genomic DNA isolated and then quantified by UV absorbance on a Nanodrop 2000c.

The research as a whole found: Naive subsets generally had larger estimated clonotype richness than memory subsets did. About 5% of naive CD4, 3.5% of naive CD8, around 2.3% of memory CD4, and less than 0.45% of memory CD8 clonotypes were shared across several donors. Incomplete sequencing was indicated by rarefaction of sorted-subset datasets, despite the large sequencing depth. The genetic and exposure-history diversity represented was limited by the small number of donors. Clonotypes shared by all four sorted-subset donors showed higher generation probabilities than non-shared clonotypes. Pairwise subsampling indicated that sequencing depth was expected to affect the degree of clonotype sharing among donors. Sampling was limited to blood, and TCR repertoires in tissue likely differ from TCR repertoires in blood.

Using the deep immunoSEQ assay, multiplex PCR amplified TCR CDR3 regions from genomic DNA. Genomic DNA extracted from each cell subset was distributed evenly over all wells of several immunoSEQ 96-well plates, and each plate served as one replicate. For sorted subsets, roughly 200 ng of genomic DNA, equivalent to about 30,000 T cell genomes, went into each replicate PCR. Purified libraries were measured with a Qubit 3.0 fluorometer, size-checked on a Bioanalyzer 2100, and measured again with the KAPA Library Quantification kit. Every immunoSEQ 96-well plate was sequenced on a separate single-read 150-cycle Illumina NextSeq 550 flow cell. The study's processing was this. The immunoSEQ output contained only junctional sequences without quality scores, so filtering could not match that applied to full-length reads. Sequences were annotated with PyIR, a Python wrapper for IgBLAST v1.9, using IMGT germline references to assign V/J genes and CDR3. Any read was removed if the V/J assignment was weak (E-value above 1e-6), the CDR3 was missing, or the read contained stop codons, out-of-frame junctions, or ambiguous translated residues. V3J clonotypes were defined as sequences sharing an identical inferred V gene, J gene, and CDR3 amino acid sequence. Percentage overlap between repertoires was calculated by dividing the number of shared unique clonotypes by the size of the smaller repertoire. Richness of each repertoire was evaluated using RTK rarefaction, the Chao1 estimator, and Recon v2.1 estimates of unobserved clonotypes. Generation probabilities for all TCRbeta clonotypes obtained by the gDNA method from a handful of donors were computed using OLGA. TCRdb took this table from immuneACCESS and kept in-frame rearrangements with V and J called. Such tables lack part of the clones; where checked against another copy, unresolved V genes explain under half of the gap, and the rest is unexplained. The D gene and trimming were derived from the DNA, and the V and J assignments and clone size from that table. The sample includes 2 million to 2.5 million clones, with roughly 91% observed a single time. Of the sample, 1.7% falls within the top ten clones.

The chain is encoded by TRBV28 joined to TRBJ1-3, with no D gene named confidently. The receptor was isolated from a man between 18 and 29 years old in good health. Some clones in this sample may be carry-over from other donors' samples. The source material was naive CD8+ T cells from PBMCs. Interpreted using the paper, the cell subset or site label stands for: CD45RA+CCR7+. The sequence in DNA is TGTGCCAGCAGTTTGAGGCCTCCTGGAAACACCATATATTTT. This yields the protein CASSLRPPGNTIYF.